Listed here are 30 T cell receptor beta chains from one sample, sequenced in a study of cytomegalovirus exposure and HLA in healthy donors. The primer mix had 60 Vbeta and 13 Jbeta primers. Measured with immunoSEQ multiplex PCR; TCRdb has only the in-frame clones, and not every one. The data show 110,000 to 150,000 clones, more than 65% seen once. Sequenced: PBMCs. These TCRs come from a woman aged 25 to 45 in good health and CMV-seronegative.

This clone was detected a few times. The gene calls are TRBV10-3 and TRBJ1-5; perhaps TRBD1 as D (5 bases). V lost 8 bases, J lost 1 base, and 12 bases lay in between. Germline V CDR1 and CDR2: ENHRY, SYGVKD. This CDR3 is built from 14 residues. CDR3 loop: CAIGARGSNQPQHF. CDR3 bases: TGTGCCATCGGGGCAAGGGGAAGCAATCAGCCCCAGCATTTT.

CDR3 in DNA: TGTGCCAGAAGCTTGGCCGGGACTAGCGGAAACAATGAGCAGTTCTTC. Amino acids: CARSLAGTSGNNEQFF. V usage is TRBV5-3 and J usage is TRBJ2-1; 11 bases line up with TRBD2. TRBV5-3 is sorted into the ORF group, with uncertain function. The junction had 4 bases not matched to a gene; V was cut back by 0 bases and J by 5 bases. This CDR3 contains 16 residues.

The chain uses TRBV28 and TRBJ2-7; 11 positions match TRBD2. In germline, CDR1 is MDHEN, CDR2 SYDVKM. The CDR3 consists of 16 residues. The junction had 5 bases not matched to a gene; V was cut back by 3 bases and J by 1 base. The CDR3 DNA follows: TGTGCCAGCAGTTTCTTCACTAGCGGGGGATCCTACGAGCAGTACTTC. Its translation: CASSFFTSGGSYEQYF.

The chain uses TRBV5-1 and TRBJ1-2; perhaps TRBD1 as D (6 bases). The CDR3 consists of 14 residues. The V end was cut by 4 bases, the J end by 8 bases, with 18 bases between. CDR1 and CDR2 from the germline V gene are SGHRS and YFSETQ. This CDR3 is CASSHPDSPRGYTF. The CDR3 region has the DNA TGCGCCAGCAGCCATCCGGACAGCCCGCGGGGCTACACCTTC.

The chain has TRBV18 and TRBJ1-1; no reliable D call. Looked up from germline, CDR1 is KGHSH and CDR2 is LQKENI. V dropped 1 base and J dropped 5 bases, with 8 bases sitting between them. The CDR3 is 13 residues long. The CDR3 bases are TGTGCCAGCTCACCACGCGAGCGGACTGAAGCTTTCTTT. It translates to CASSPRERTEAFF.

The V gene is TRBV7-3, the J gene TRBJ1-2; 10 bases are shared with TRBD1. With 3 bases clipped from V and 7 bases from J, the junction kept 2 bases outside the gene matches. The CDR3 has 13 residues. The germline V gene encodes CDR1 SGHTA and CDR2 FQGTGA. CDR3 DNA: TGTGCCAGCAGCTTCGGGACAGGGGTTGGCTACACCTTC. Protein product: CASSFGTGVGYTF.

The table lists this clone with a few counts. This chain uses TRBV27 with TRBJ2-5, with 9 nucleotides matching TRBD1. The germline V gene has CDR1 MNHEY and CDR2 SMNVEV (reference sequence). This CDR3 comprises 16 residues. With 2 bases clipped from V and 4 bases from J, the junction kept 8 bases outside the gene matches. The CDR3 sequence: CASSLAPQGAGETQYF. In nucleotides, the CDR3 is TGTGCCAGCAGTTTAGCCCCACAGGGGGCGGGAGAGACCCAGTACTTC.

In regard to this clone: At one of its ends the junction is not consistent with the germline gene, which may arise from a read error. The chain joins TRBV10-3 to TRBJ2-5; no reliable D call. Per germline, CDR1 ENHRY and CDR2 SYGVKD. The CDR3 consists of 15 residues. The CDR3 nucleotides are TGTGCCAGCAGTGAATCATCAGGAACTCAAGAGACCCAGTACTTC. This sequence encodes CASSESSGTQETQYF.

The V gene is TRBV5-1, the J gene TRBJ2-1; unclear D gene. The CDR3 has 15 amino acids. Deletions cut 1 base from V and 1 base from J, with 9 bases between. In germline, CDR1 is SGHRS, CDR2 YFSETQ. In DNA, the CDR3 is TGCGCCAGCAGCTTGACAACCGGGTCCTACAATGAGCAGTTCTTC. This gives the protein CASSLTTGSYNEQFF.

The J gene is TRBJ2-3, the V gene TRBV14; D is possibly TRBD1 (5 bases). The length of the CDR3 is 14 residues. V shed 4 bases and J shed 6 bases, with 14 bases lying between them. Germline V gene lookup returns CDR1 SGHDN and CDR2 FVKESK. The DNA for the CDR3 is TGTGCCAGCAGCCCTTTCGACAGTCGGGATACGCAGTATTTT. It yields the protein CASSPFDSRDTQYF.

This sequence joins TRBV18 and TRBJ2-3; TRBD2 matches at 11 bases. V was pared by 3 bases and J by 2 bases, with 4 bases of the junction left unmatched. Germline V gene data show CDR1 as KGHSH and CDR2 as LQKENI. This CDR3 region has 16 residues. CDR3 in DNA: TGTGCCAGCTCACCGACTAGCGGGGCGCTCACAGATACGCAGTATTTT. This sequence encodes CASSPTSGALTDTQYF.

CDR3 nucleotides: TGTGCCAGCTTGCTAAGGGAGAATCAGCCCCAGCATTTT. As protein: CASLLRENQPQHF. V gene TRBV6-1 combines with J gene TRBJ1-5, with D unclear. The V end was cut by 8 bases, the J end by 4 bases, with 12 bases between. The germline V gene encodes CDR1 MNHNS and CDR2 SASEGT. CDR3 length: 13 residues.

The chain joins TRBV5-6 to TRBJ2-3; TRBD2 agrees at 10 bases. Germline V gene data show CDR1 as SGHDT and CDR2 as YYEEEE. The CDR3 length is 15 residues. Trimming at V came to 4 bases and at J to 5 bases, leaving 7 bases not matched to a gene. In DNA, the CDR3 is TGTGCCAGCAGCCGAGCGGGGGGGCCCGTAGATACGCAGTATTTT. This translates into CASSRAGGPVDTQYF.

The rearrangement joins TRBV20-1 to TRBJ2-5; 8 bases agree with TRBD2. TRBJ2-7 matches the DNA end more closely, so the J call is doubtful. CDR3 length: 11 amino acids. Germline V gene data show CDR1 as DFQATT and CDR2 as SNEGSKA (reference sequence). The CDR3 region has the DNA TGCAGTGGAGCGGGAGAGCACGAGCAGTACTTC. As protein: CSGAGEHEQYF.

This sequence joins TRBV19 and TRBJ1-5; perhaps TRBD1 as D (5 bases). The germline gives CDR1 LNHDA, CDR2 SQIVND (reference sequence). The CDR3 is 15 amino acids. V was shortened by 5 bases and J by 0 bases, with 11 bases between the two germline ends. The CDR3 sequence: CASSPLRDSNQPQHF. The CDR3 bases are TGTGCCAGTAGTCCGCTCAGGGATAGCAATCAGCCCCAGCATTTT.

The chain combines TRBV4-2 with TRBJ2-1; 9 nucleotides agree with TRBD2. The CDR3 runs to 17 residues. Germline V gene data show CDR1 as LGHNA and CDR2 as YNFKEQ. The junction had 11 bases not matched to a gene; V was cut back by 0 bases and J by 8 bases. This CDR3 is CASSQDLAGGGGDEQFF. DNA of the CDR3: TGTGCCAGCAGCCAAGATCTGGCGGGGGGGGGTGGGGATGAGCAGTTCTTC.

The rearrangement links TRBV2 to TRBJ2-2; the match to TRBD2 covers 7 bases. Looked up from germline, CDR1 is SNHLY and CDR2 is FYNNEI. Trimming cost V 8 bases and J 2 bases; bases outside gene matches: 5. The length of the CDR3 is 14 residues. CDR3 in DNA: TGTGCCAGCGACCTGGGACTAAACACCGGGGAGCTGTTTTTT. The encoded protein is CASDLGLNTGELFF.

The rearrangement uses TRBV19 and TRBJ1-5; D call uncertain. The CDR3 sequence is 13 residues long. CDR1 is LNHDA, CDR2 SQIVND, per germline (reference sequence). Trimming removed 6 bases at V and 7 bases at J, with 13 bases between. CDR3: CASSTWPGQPQHF. Here the CDR3 DNA reads TGTGCCAGTAGCACCTGGCCGGGGCAGCCCCAGCATTTT.

This clone has only a few counts. The chain employs TRBV4-1 and TRBJ2-1; D possibly corresponds to TRBD2 (6 bases). CDR1 is MGHRA and CDR2 is YSYEKL in the germline V gene. This CDR3 spans 17 amino acids. V was trimmed by 0 bases and J by 4 bases, leaving 16 bases between them. The chain's CDR3 is CASSQDMRRGTYNEQFF. The CDR3 DNA follows: TGCGCCAGCAGCCAAGATATGCGGCGGGGAACTTACAATGAGCAGTTCTTC.

The chain is built from TRBV2 and TRBJ2-7; D gene ambiguous. V shed 4 bases and J shed 3 bases, with 13 bases lying between them. Germline V gives CDR1 SNHLY, CDR2 FYNNEI. The CDR3 length is 14 residues. CDR3 nucleotides: TGTGCCAGCAGTGGGAGCAGTCAAGACTACGAGCAGTACTTC. Its translation is CASSGSSQDYEQYF.

This clone came up once. V usage is TRBV29-1 and J usage is TRBJ1-1, with TRBD1 identical over 8 bases. Trimming took 7 bases from V and 4 from J; bases not matched to a gene: 8. The germline V gene encodes CDR1 SQVTM and CDR2 ANQGSEA. This CDR3 is built from 13 residues. CDR3 nucleotide sequence: TGCAGCGGCGCGACCCAGGGGGCCACTGAAGCTTTCTTT. Translating it yields CSGATQGATEAFF.

This clone has a single count. The chain carries TRBV6-1 and TRBJ1-3; TRBD1 matches 7 bases. The germline V gene encodes CDR1 MNHNS and CDR2 SASEGT. The CDR3 has 15 amino acids. Trimming cost V 2 bases and J 2 bases; bases outside gene matches: 3. The CDR3 DNA reads TGTGCCAGCAGTGAAAGGCAGGGGGCTGGAAACACCATATATTTT. Amino acid sequence: CASSERQGAGNTIYF.

This chain joins TRBV5-1 and TRBJ2-1, with TRBD2 as a possible D gene (6 bases). The CDR3 extends over 20 amino acids. V was shortened by 0 bases and J by 0 bases, with 22 bases between the two germline ends. Germline lookup yields CDR1 SGHRS and CDR2 YFSETQ. The CDR3 is CASSLGVLGDFGSSYNEQFF. The DNA for the CDR3 is TGCGCCAGCAGCTTGGGGGTTTTAGGGGACTTTGGCAGCTCCTACAATGAGCAGTTCTTC.

The V gene is TRBV7-2, the J gene TRBJ1-2; TRBD1 aligns across 7 bases. There are 14 residues in the CDR3. CDR1 and CDR2 (germline): SGHTA, FQGNSA. Trimming took 5 bases from V and 8 from J; bases not matched to a gene: 11. The CDR3 sequence: CASSTRQGWFGYTF. The CDR3 DNA follows: TGTGCCAGCAGCACCAGACAGGGATGGTTCGGCTACACCTTC.

The chain combines TRBV5-1 with TRBJ1-2; D is undetermined. The germline CDR1 and CDR2 sequences are SGHRS and YFSETQ. CDR3 length equals 14 residues. The V end was cut by 2 bases, the J end by 4 bases, with 12 bases between. The CDR3 coding sequence is TGCGCCAGCAGCTTATCTCAGAGGAGCTATGGCTACACCTTC. Protein product: CASSLSQRSYGYTF.

V usage is TRBV27 and J usage is TRBJ2-7; 7 nucleotides agree with TRBD2. With 8 bases clipped from V and 0 bases from J, the junction kept 7 bases outside the gene matches. The CDR3 is 14 residues long. CDR1 is MNHEY, CDR2 SMNVEV, per germline (reference sequence). The CDR3 nucleotides read TGTGCCAGCTCTTCTCTAGCGGCCTCCTACGAGCAGTACGTC. Its translation is CASSSLAASYEQYV.

This clone was recorded once. CDR3 sequence (DNA): TGTGCCATCAGTGAGGGGGCCTCCGGCAATCAGCCCCAGCATTTT. As protein: CAISEGASGNQPQHF. V is TRBV10-3 and J is TRBJ1-5; D possibly corresponds to TRBD1 (5 bases). Germline V gives CDR1 ENHRY, CDR2 SYGVKD. The V end lost 2 bases, the J end lost 2 bases, and 10 bases lay between the germline ends. The CDR3 consists of 15 residues.

This clone was seen once. The rearrangement uses TRBV19 and TRBJ2-3, with D possibly TRBD1 on 6 matching bases. Germline loops: CDR1 LNHDA, CDR2 SQIVND (reference sequence). The CDR3 loop spans 14 amino acids. V lost 7 bases and J 1 base, leaving 12 bases between the germline ends. The chain's CDR3 is CASNYRDRTDTQYF. DNA of the CDR3: TGTGCCAGTAATTACAGGGACCGCACAGATACGCAGTATTTT.

This clone came up a few times. The CDR3 sequence is CASSLSHADIYEQYF. CDR3 nucleotides: TGTGCCAGCAGTTTATCTCATGCAGACATCTACGAGCAGTACTTC. The chain recombines TRBV27 with TRBJ2-7; D is undetermined. This CDR3 comprises 15 residues. Trimming took 0 bases from V and 3 from J, leaving 12 bases between them. The germline gives CDR1 MNHEY, CDR2 SMNVEV (reference sequence).

In the case of this clone: Other DNA sequences in the same sample also yield this CDR3. The gene calls are TRBV9 and TRBJ2-1, with a weak D call TRBD2 (5 bases). The CDR3 contains 14 residues. CDR1 is SGDLS and CDR2 is YYNGEE in the germline V gene. Trimming took off 1 base at V and 5 bases at J, with 10 bases between the two ends. CDR3 protein: CASSVRLADNEQFF. Written as DNA, the CDR3 is TGTGCCAGCAGCGTAAGGCTAGCCGACAATGAGCAGTTCTTC.